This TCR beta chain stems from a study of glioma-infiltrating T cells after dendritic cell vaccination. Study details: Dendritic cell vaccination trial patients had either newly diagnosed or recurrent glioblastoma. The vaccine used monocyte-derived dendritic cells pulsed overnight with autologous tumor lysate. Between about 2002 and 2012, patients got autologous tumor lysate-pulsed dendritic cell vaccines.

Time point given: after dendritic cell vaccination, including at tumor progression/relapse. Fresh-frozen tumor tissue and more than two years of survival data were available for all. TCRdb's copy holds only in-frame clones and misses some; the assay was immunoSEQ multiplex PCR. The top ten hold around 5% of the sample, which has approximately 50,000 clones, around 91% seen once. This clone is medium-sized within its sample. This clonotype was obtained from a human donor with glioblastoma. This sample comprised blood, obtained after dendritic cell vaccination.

The CDR3, as DNA: TGTGCCAGTACCGATACGGGACTAGCGGGAGCGCAGTTCTTC. This gives the protein CASTDTGLAGAQFF. The gene calls are TRBV19 and TRBJ2-1; 14 bases map to TRBD2. Looked up from germline, CDR1 is LNHDA and CDR2 is SQIVND (reference sequence). The CDR3 runs 14 residues. Unmatched junction bases numbered 8, after V lost 7 bases and J lost 12 bases. Full variable domain (remainder filled in from reference TRBV19 and TRBJ2-1): DGGITQSPKYLFRKEGQNVTLSCEQNLNHDAMYWYRQDPGQGLRLIYYSQIVNDFQKGDIAEGYSVSREKKESFPLTVTSAQKNPTAFYLCASTDTGLAGAQFFGPGTRLTVL.